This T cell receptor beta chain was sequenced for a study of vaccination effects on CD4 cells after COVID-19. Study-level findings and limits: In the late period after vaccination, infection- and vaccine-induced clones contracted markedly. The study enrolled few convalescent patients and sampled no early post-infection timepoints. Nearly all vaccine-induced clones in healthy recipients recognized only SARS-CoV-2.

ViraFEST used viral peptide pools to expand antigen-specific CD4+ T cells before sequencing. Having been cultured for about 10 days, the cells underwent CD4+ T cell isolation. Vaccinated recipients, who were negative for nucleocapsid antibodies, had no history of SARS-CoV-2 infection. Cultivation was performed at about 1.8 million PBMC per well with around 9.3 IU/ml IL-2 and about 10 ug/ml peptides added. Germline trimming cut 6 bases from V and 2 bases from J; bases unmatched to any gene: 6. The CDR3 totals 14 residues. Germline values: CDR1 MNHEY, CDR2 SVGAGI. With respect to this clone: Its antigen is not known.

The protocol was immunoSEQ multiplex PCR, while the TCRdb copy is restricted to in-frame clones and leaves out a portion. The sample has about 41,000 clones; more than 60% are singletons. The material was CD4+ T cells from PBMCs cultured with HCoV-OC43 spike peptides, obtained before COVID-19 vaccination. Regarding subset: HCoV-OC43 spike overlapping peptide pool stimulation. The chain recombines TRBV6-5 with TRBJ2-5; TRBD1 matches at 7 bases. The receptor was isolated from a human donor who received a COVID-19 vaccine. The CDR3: CASRPGQLQETQYF. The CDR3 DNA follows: TGTGCCAGCAGACCGGGACAGCTTCAAGAGACCCAGTACTTC.